This entry lists 30 T cell receptor beta chains sequenced from one sample in a study of cytomegalovirus exposure and HLA in healthy donors. Vbeta (60) and Jbeta (13) primers were used in the PCR. Sequencing was performed with immunoSEQ multiplex PCR; in TCRdb, only in-frame clones are kept and a portion is missing. This table holds 100,000 to 150,000 clones, 76% found once. Material for sequencing was PBMCs. The receptor set was obtained from a female donor in good health and CMV-seropositive.

This clone was detected a few times. The chain has TRBV6-5 and TRBJ2-7, with a possible D match to TRBD2 (6 bases). Trimming cost V 0 bases and J 5 bases, with 14 bases left between them. The CDR3 is 15 amino acids. The germline gives CDR1 MNHEY, CDR2 SVGAGI. The CDR3 sequence: CASSYSGGTGDEQYF. The CDR3 nucleotides read TGTGCCAGCAGTTACTCGGGCGGGACTGGGGACGAGCAGTACTTC.

This clone was seen more than once but under ten times. J is TRBJ1-3 and V is TRBV28; no clear D. CDR1 and CDR2 (germline): MDHEN, SYDVKM. The CDR3 length is 14 residues. V was clipped by 2 bases and J by 2 bases, with 7 bases between them. CDR3 amino acids: CASSLNTAGNTIYF. CDR3 DNA: TGTGCCAGCAGTTTAAATACGGCTGGAAACACCATATATTTT.

With respect to this clone: Additional DNA sequences in this sample encode the identical CDR3. CDR3 nucleotide sequence: TGTGCCAGCAGCCTGAGACAGGGTTATAATTCACCCCTCCACTTT. This codes for CASSLRQGYNSPLHF. This chain joins TRBV7-3 and TRBJ1-6, with TRBD1 identical over 7 bases. V trimming: 5 bases; J trimming: 4 bases; junction bases outside the gene matches: 5. CDR3 length: 15 residues. CDR1 and CDR2 from the germline V gene are SGHTA and FQGTGA.

This clone was observed once. This chain connects TRBV7-9 to TRBJ2-3; 7 bases match TRBD2. Looked up from germline, CDR1 is SEHNR and CDR2 is FQNEAQ (reference sequence). V lost 8 bases to trimming and J lost 3 bases; unmatched junction nucleotides: 5. The CDR3 is made up of 13 amino acids. CDR3 nucleotide sequence: TGTGCCAGCGGCAAGGGAGGGACAGATACGCAGTATTTT. Translation: CASGKGGTDTQYF.

The genes are TRBV19 and TRBJ1-4; 7 bases map to TRBD1. Germline-derived CDR1 and CDR2 are LNHDA and SQIVND (reference sequence). The CDR3 runs 16 residues. V shed 5 bases, J shed 4 bases, and the junction held 10 bases outside the gene matches. As DNA, the CDR3 is TGTGCCAGTAGTGCGATACCGGGACAGTATAATGAAAAACTGTTTTTT. Encoded protein: CASSAIPGQYNEKLFF. The whole variable domain, remainder taken from reference TRBV19 and TRBJ1-4, is DGGITQSPKYLFRKEGQNVTLSCEQNLNHDAMYWYRQDPGQGLRLIYYSQIVNDFQKGDIAEGYSVSREKKESFPLTVTSAQKNPTAFYLCASSAIPGQYNEKLFFGSGTQLSVL.

This clone was seen only once. The rearrangement links TRBV18 to TRBJ1-2; the match to TRBD1 covers 10 bases. With 5 bases clipped from V and 4 bases from J, the junction kept 7 bases outside the gene matches. The germline V gene encodes CDR1 KGHSH and CDR2 LQKENI. This CDR3 comprises 15 residues. CDR3 bases: TGTGCCAGCTCAACGGGACAGGGGATCGCCTATGGCTACACCTTC. Its translation: CASSTGQGIAYGYTF.

The V gene is TRBV28, the J gene TRBJ1-2, with D hard to call. The ends were cut back, 10 bases at V and 0 bases at J, with 15 bases in the middle. The CDR3 loop spans 14 amino acids. CDR1 and CDR2 (germline): MDHEN, SYDVKM. CDR3: CATSLAGPNYGYTF. DNA for the CDR3: TGTGCCACCTCACTGGCAGGCCCTAACTATGGCTACACCTTC.

The chain joins TRBV10-1 to TRBJ2-3; 7 nucleotides line up with TRBD2. The junction had 4 bases not matched to a gene; V was cut back by 4 bases and J by 3 bases. The germline gives CDR1 WNHNN, CDR2 SYGVQD (reference sequence). There are 14 residues in the CDR3. The CDR3 DNA reads as TGCGCCAGCAGTGCGGGGGGTAGGACAGATACGCAGTATTTT. Encoded protein: CASSAGGRTDTQYF.

This sequence joins TRBV6-6 and TRBJ2-7, with TRBD2 matching over 14 bases. The J segment lost 6 bases and the V segment lost 7 bases, leaving 5 bases of the junction unmatched. The CDR3 is 14 amino acids. In germline, CDR1 is MNHNY, CDR2 SVGAGI (reference sequence). Here the CDR3 reads CASINGLAGGEQYF. The CDR3 DNA follows: TGTGCCAGCATAAATGGACTAGCGGGAGGCGAGCAGTACTTC.

The chain links TRBV4-1 to TRBJ2-3, with 11 bases matching TRBD2. The trim removed 4 bases at V and 4 bases at J, leaving 7 bases unmatched. CDR3 size: 16 residues. Germline V gene sequence: CDR1 MGHRA, CDR2 YSYEKL. The CDR3 nucleotides read TGCGCCAGCAGCCGCCTAGCGGGAGGTTTCGCAGATACGCAGTATTTT. Translating it yields CASSRLAGGFADTQYF.

The rearrangement uses TRBV6-6 and TRBJ2-7; D is unresolved. The germline V and J ends were trimmed by 6 bases and 4 bases, with 13 bases remaining between them. Looked up from germline, CDR1 is MNHNY and CDR2 is SVGAGI (reference sequence). The CDR3 runs to 13 residues. The CDR3 DNA sequence: TGTGCCAGCAGGACTCCTGGTCTTTACGAGCAGTACTTC. Translation gives CASRTPGLYEQYF.

This sequence joins TRBV18 and TRBJ2-3; the D gene is possibly TRBD1 (5 bases). CDR1 is KGHSH, CDR2 LQKENI, per germline. The CDR3 is 13 residues long. The germline V and J ends were trimmed by 3 bases and 14 bases, with 18 bases remaining between them. CDR3 sequence: CASSPGPHRPTYF. The CDR3 region has the DNA TGTGCCAGCTCACCTGGTCCCCACAGGCCCACGTATTTT.

This chain joins TRBV30 and TRBJ2-1, with D tentatively TRBD2 (6 bases). This CDR3 has 14 residues. The V gene lost 2 bases and the J gene lost 4 bases, with 12 bases spanning the gap. Per the germline V gene, CDR1 is GTSNPN and CDR2 is SVGIG (reference sequence). CDR3 region: CAWSKAGAYNEQFF. The CDR3 coding sequence is TGTGCCTGGAGTAAAGCGGGCGCGTACAATGAGCAGTTCTTC.

The gene calls are TRBV27 and TRBJ1-1; 9 bases line up with TRBD1. CDR3 length: 15 amino acids. V gave up 4 bases and J gave up 2 bases; unmatched junction bases: 5. CDR1 MNHEY and CDR2 SMNVEV come from the germline V gene (reference sequence). CDR3 DNA: TGTGCCAGCAGTTCGAACAGGGGGCAAAACACTGAAGCTTTCTTT. Residues: CASSSNRGQNTEAFF.

The V and J genes are TRBV7-2 and TRBJ2-2, with TRBD2 as a possible D gene (9 bases). The germline V gene encodes CDR1 SGHTA and CDR2 FQGNSA. The CDR3 loop spans 16 amino acids. With 5 bases removed from V and 4 bases from J, the gap between germline ends came to 17 bases. CDR3 sequence reads: CASSPGGGRATGELFF. CDR3 in DNA: TGTGCCAGCAGCCCAGGGGGCGGGAGGGCCACCGGGGAGCTGTTTTTT.

This clone has just a few counts. The genes are TRBV9 and TRBJ2-2; D perhaps matches TRBD2 (5 bases). This CDR3 spans 17 amino acids. Germline lookup yields CDR1 SGDLS and CDR2 YYNGEE. V was clipped by 0 bases and J by 6 bases, with 18 bases between them. The CDR3 DNA sequence: TGTGCCAGCAGCGTAGCTACCCATCCTGGAGCGGCCGGGGAGCTGTTTTTT. Amino acid sequence: CASSVATHPGAAGELFF.

This chain uses TRBV29-1 with TRBJ1-5, with 7 bases lining up with TRBD1. CDR1 is SQVTM, CDR2 ANQGSEA, per germline. This CDR3 contains 14 residues. After removal of 7 bases from V and 0 bases from J, the junction contained 6 bases not matched to a gene. The CDR3 coding sequence is TGCAGCGCTCTCAGGACAGGTAGCAATCAGCCCCAGCATTTT. Residues: CSALRTGSNQPQHF.

The J gene is TRBJ2-5, the V gene TRBV5-1; 14 bases align to TRBD2. This CDR3 spans 18 amino acids. V lost 4 bases, J lost 5 bases, and 13 bases stayed unmatched. Germline assignment: CDR1 SGHRS and CDR2 YFSETQ. The CDR3 loop is CASSPPLGLAGVGETQYF. Here the CDR3 DNA reads TGCGCCAGCAGCCCGCCTTTGGGACTAGCGGGAGTGGGGGAGACCCAGTACTTC. Looking up the rest from reference TRBV5-1 and TRBJ2-5 gives the full variable domain: KAGVTQTPRYLIKTRGQQVTLSCSPISGHRSVSWYQQTPGQGLQFLFEYFSETQRNKGNFPGRFSGRQFSNSRSEMNVSTLELGDSALYLCASSPPLGLAGVGETQYFGPGTRLLVL.

The chain carries TRBV5-1 and TRBJ2-7; 8 bases are shared with TRBD2. The CDR3 spans 15 residues. V was clipped by 1 base and J by 4 bases; unmatched bases: 7. The germline V gene encodes CDR1 SGHRS and CDR2 YFSETQ. The CDR3 sequence: CASSLFAGGGYEQYF. Here the CDR3 DNA reads TGCGCCAGCAGCTTGTTTGCCGGGGGGGGTTACGAGCAGTACTTC.

The V gene is TRBV6-6, the J gene TRBJ1-4; D is ambiguous. This CDR3 contains 12 residues. Germline loops: CDR1 MNHNY, CDR2 SVGAGI (reference sequence). V was trimmed by 6 bases and J by 11 bases, leaving 13 bases between them. CDR3: CASRSYRSKLFF. In DNA form, the CDR3 reads TGTGCCAGCAGGTCGTACCGTAGTAAACTGTTTTTT.

This clone was observed a single time. V and J are TRBV7-3 and TRBJ2-7; 9 bases agree with TRBD2. The J segment lost 6 bases and the V segment lost 5 bases, leaving 8 bases of the junction unmatched. Germline V gene data show CDR1 as SGHTA and CDR2 as FQGTGA. The CDR3 is 14 amino acids. In nucleotides, the CDR3 is TGTGCCAGCAGCCCTGTAGCGGGAGCCTCCGAGCAGTACTTC. This sequence encodes CASSPVAGASEQYF. The full variable domain, in which reference TRBV7-3 and TRBJ2-7 provide the parts outside the CDR3, is GAGVSQTPSNKVTEKGKYVELRCDPISGHTALYWYRQSLGQGPEFLIYFQGTGAADDSGLPNDRFFAVRPEGSVSTLKIQRTERGDSAVYLCASSPVAGASEQYFGPGTRLTVT.

The CDR3, as DNA: TGTGCCAGCAGTGACTTACAGGGGCTGAATGAAAAACTGTTTTTT. This gives the protein CASSDLQGLNEKLFF. The V gene is TRBV6-1, the J gene TRBJ1-4, with TRBD1 matching 7 bases. The junction had 6 bases not matched to a gene; V was cut back by 3 bases and J by 5 bases. CDR1 and CDR2 (germline): MNHNS, SASEGT. This CDR3 is 15 amino acids long.

This clone has only a few counts. The genes are TRBV4-1 and TRBJ1-6; 8 bases line up with TRBD1. The length of the CDR3 is 15 residues. Germline CDR1 reads MGHRA; CDR2 reads YSYEKL. V was pared by 5 bases and J by 8 bases, with 8 bases of the junction left unmatched. CDR3 region: CASSSRGQGDSPLHF. The CDR3 DNA is TGCGCCAGCAGCTCACGAGGACAGGGCGATTCACCCCTCCACTTT.

This clone was observed a handful of times. J is TRBJ2-7 and V is TRBV19; D might be TRBD2 (6 bases). The CDR3 contains 15 residues. The germline V gene has CDR1 LNHDA and CDR2 SQIVND (reference sequence). Trimming pared 3 bases from V and 0 bases from J, leaving 12 bases between. CDR3 DNA: TGTGCCAGTAGTATTGCGGGGCCGAGCTCCTACGAGCAGTACTTC. Amino acid sequence: CASSIAGPSSYEQYF.

The chain has TRBV6-6 and TRBJ2-3, with TRBD1 matching 10 bases. V shed 5 bases and J 5 bases; nucleotides not matched to a gene: 10. Germline loops: CDR1 MNHNY, CDR2 SVGAGI (reference sequence). CDR3 size: 16 residues. The CDR3 DNA is TGTGCCAGCAGTAACCCCGACAGGGGGCTAATAGATACGCAGTATTTT. Its protein is CASSNPDRGLIDTQYF.

This clone is a singleton in its sample. The rearrangement joins TRBV2 to TRBJ2-7, with D possibly matching TRBD2 (6 bases). The ends were cut back, 5 bases at V and 2 bases at J, with 7 bases in the middle. This CDR3 has 12 amino acids. Germline lookup yields CDR1 SNHLY and CDR2 FYNNEI. CDR3 sequence reads: CASSSGAYEQYF. The CDR3 DNA reads TGTGCCAGCAGTTCGGGGGCCTACGAGCAGTACTTC. The full variable domain, rest sourced from reference TRBV2 and TRBJ2-7, is EPEVTQTPSHQVTQMGQEVILRCVPISNHLYFYWYRQILGQKVEFLVSFYNNEISEKSEIFDDQFSVERPDGSNFTLKIRSTKLEDSAMYFCASSSGAYEQYFGPGTRLTVT.

The rearrangement uses TRBV28 and TRBJ2-1; perhaps TRBD2 as D (5 bases). The CDR3 consists of 16 residues. CDR1 is MDHEN and CDR2 is SYDVKM in the germline V gene. The V gene lost 5 bases and the J gene lost 0 bases, with 14 bases spanning the gap. CDR3 loop: CASSPYLASSYNEQFF. The CDR3 nucleotides read TGTGCCAGCAGTCCCTACTTAGCGAGCTCCTACAATGAGCAGTTCTTC. The variable domain in full, with the rest retrieved from reference TRBV28 and TRBJ2-1, is DVKVTQSSRYLVKRTGEKVFLECVQDMDHENMFWYRQDPGLGLRLIYFSYDVKMKEKGDIPEGYSVSREKKERFSLILESASTNQTSMYLCASSPYLASSYNEQFFGPGTRLTVL.

This clone has only a few counts. The V and J genes are TRBV19 and TRBJ1-4; D may be TRBD1 (5 bases). Germline V gives CDR1 LNHDA, CDR2 SQIVND (reference sequence). The V end was cut by 5 bases, the J end by 3 bases, with 19 bases between. CDR3 size: 17 residues. The CDR3 nucleotides read TGTGCCAGTAGTTCCCTCCGTGGGGGGTCGTCTAATGAAAAACTGTTTTTT. This gives the protein CASSSLRGGSSNEKLFF.

The rearrangement links TRBV5-4 to TRBJ2-5; 7 bases line up with TRBD2. Germline CDR1 and CDR2: SGHNT and YYREEE (reference sequence). This CDR3 has 14 amino acids. V gave up 6 bases and J gave up 1 base; unmatched junction bases: 6. In nucleotides, the CDR3 is TGTGCCAGCACCCCCTCTAGCGGCCAAGAGACCCAGTACTTC. It specifies CASTPSSGQETQYF.

The chain links TRBV28 to TRBJ2-3, with 9 positions matching TRBD2. The CDR3 spans 18 residues. The germline V gene encodes CDR1 MDHEN and CDR2 SYDVKM. V was clipped by 6 bases and J by 3 bases; unmatched bases: 16. The chain's CDR3 is CASRSTPGRGGRTDTQYF. CDR3 in DNA: TGTGCCAGCAGATCCACCCCGGGGCGGGGGGGCCGGACAGATACGCAGTATTTT.